This T cell receptor beta chain stems from a study of identifying expanded T cells in peripheral blood. The CDR3 spans 16 residues. Germline CDR1 SEHNR, CDR2 FQNEAQ (reference sequence). Trimming left V 2 bases short and J 8 bases short, with 21 bases between. Method: immunoSEQ multiplex PCR; TCRdb's copy keeps in-frame clones and lacks some. Counted here are around 91,000 clones, approximately 88% occurring once; the ten biggest clones make up roughly 4.2%. Sample: blood. The receptor was derived from a person between 18 and 75 years old in good health. The chain combines TRBV7-9 with TRBJ1-2; D gene unclear. The CDR3 is CASSLSVGGLSRGYTF. The CDR3 DNA reads as TGTGCCAGCAGCTTATCTGTGGGCGGCCTATCAAGGGGCTACACCTTC.